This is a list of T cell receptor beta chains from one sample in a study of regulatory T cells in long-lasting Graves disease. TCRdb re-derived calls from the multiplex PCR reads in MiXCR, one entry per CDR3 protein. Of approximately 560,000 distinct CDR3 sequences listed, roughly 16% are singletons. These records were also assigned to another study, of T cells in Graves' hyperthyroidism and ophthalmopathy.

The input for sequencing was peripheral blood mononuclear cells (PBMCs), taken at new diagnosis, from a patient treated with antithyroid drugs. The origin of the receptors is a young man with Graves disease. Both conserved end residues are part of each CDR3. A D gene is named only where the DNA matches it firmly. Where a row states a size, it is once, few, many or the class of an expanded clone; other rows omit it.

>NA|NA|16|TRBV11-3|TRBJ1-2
CASSPGTSGRAYGYTF
TGTGCCAGCAGCCCCGGGACTAGCGGGAGGGCCTATGGCTACACCTTC
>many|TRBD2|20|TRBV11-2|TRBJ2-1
CASSLRRTSGILLPRHEQFF
TGTGCCAGCAGCTTACGGAGGACTAGCGGTATTTTACTCCCTAGGCATGAGCAGTTCTTC
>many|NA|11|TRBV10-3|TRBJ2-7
CAIGGLYEQYF
TGTGCCATCGGGGGTCTCTACGAGCAGTACTTC
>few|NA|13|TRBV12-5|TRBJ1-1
CASGFGLNTEAFF
TGTGCTAGTGGTTTCGGGTTGAACACTGAAGCTTTCTTT
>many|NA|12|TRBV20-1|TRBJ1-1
CSAREGWTLAFF
TGCAGTGCTAGAGAAGGTTGGACTCTGGCTTTCTTT
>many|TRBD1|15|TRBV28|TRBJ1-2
CASSRTTGTVYGYTF
TGTGCCAGCAGTCGAACAACCGGGACAGTCTATGGCTACACCTTC
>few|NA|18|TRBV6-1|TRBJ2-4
CASSEDTGQKLAKNIQYF
TGTGCCAGCAGTGAAGACACAGGGCAGAAGCTAGCCAAAAACATTCAGTACTTC
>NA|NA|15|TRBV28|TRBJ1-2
CASISANQSPYGYTF
TGTGCCAGCATCTCCGCAAATCAGTCTCCCTATGGCTACACCTTC
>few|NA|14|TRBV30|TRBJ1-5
CAWSGTASNQPQHF
TGTGCCTGGAGTGGGACAGCTAGCAATCAGCCCCAGCATTTT
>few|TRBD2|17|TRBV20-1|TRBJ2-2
CSARPHMGGSRTGELFF
TGCAGTGCTAGACCTCATATGGGCGGGAGTCGGACCGGGGAGCTGTTTTTT
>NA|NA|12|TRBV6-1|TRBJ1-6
CASNPMGGPLHF
TGTGCCAGCAATCCCATGGGGGGGCCCCTCCACTTT
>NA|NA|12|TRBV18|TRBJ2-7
CASSPDADEQYF
TGTGCCAGCTCACCAGACGCGGACGAGCAGTACTTC
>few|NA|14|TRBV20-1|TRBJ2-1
CSARVQKAYNEQFF
TGCAGTGCTAGAGTGCAGAAAGCGTATAATGAGCAGTTCTTC
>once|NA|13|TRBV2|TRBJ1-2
CASSENTSYGYTF
TGTGCCAGCAGTGAAAACACCAGCTATGGCTACACCTTC
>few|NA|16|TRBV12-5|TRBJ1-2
CASGLPWTENLYGYTF
TGTGCTAGTGGTTTGCCCTGGACAGAGAATCTCTATGGCTACACCTTC
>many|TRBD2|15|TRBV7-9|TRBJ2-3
CASSPGLGTTDTQYF
TGTGCCAGCAGCCCGGGACTAGGGACCACAGATACGCAGTATTTT
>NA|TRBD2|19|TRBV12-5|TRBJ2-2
CASGLTGGKAGANTGELFF
TGTGCTAGTGGTTTGACGGGAGGAAAAGCGGGAGCGAACACCGGGGAGCTGTTTTTT
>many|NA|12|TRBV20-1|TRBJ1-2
CSAGAGNYGYTF
TGCAGTGCTGGGGCCGGCAACTATGGCTACACCTTC
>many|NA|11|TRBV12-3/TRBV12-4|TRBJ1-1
CASGESRGAFF
TGTGCCAGCGGGGAGAGTCGAGGGGCTTTCTTT
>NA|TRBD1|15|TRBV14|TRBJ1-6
CASSLTGTPGSPLHF
TGTGCCAGCAGCCTGACAGGGACACCGGGGTCACCCCTCCACTTT
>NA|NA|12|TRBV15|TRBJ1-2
CAASGKDYGYTF
TGTGCCGCTTCGGGCAAGGACTATGGCTACACCTTC
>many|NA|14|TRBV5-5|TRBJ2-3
CASNPSGLTDTQYF
TGTGCCAGCAACCCCTCGGGGCTGACAGATACGCAGTATTTT
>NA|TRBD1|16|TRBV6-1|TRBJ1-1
CASSPYPGQLSTEAFF
TGTGCCAGCAGTCCCTATCCGGGACAGCTGAGCACTGAAGCTTTCTTT
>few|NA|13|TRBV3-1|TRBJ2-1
CASGPQGYNEQFF
TGTGCCAGCGGACCGCAGGGATATAATGAGCAGTTCTTC
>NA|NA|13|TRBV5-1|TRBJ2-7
CASKGVVTYEQYF
TGCGCCTCCAAGGGCGTCGTGACCTACGAGCAGTACTTC
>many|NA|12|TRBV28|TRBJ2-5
CASSSTQETQYF
TGTGCCAGCAGTTCAACCCAAGAGACCCAGTACTTC
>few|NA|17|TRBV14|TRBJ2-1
CASSQTEGRGSYNEQFF
TGTGCCAGCAGCCAGACGGAGGGCAGGGGTTCCTACAATGAGCAGTTCTTC
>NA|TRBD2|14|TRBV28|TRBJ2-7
CASNLAGTPYEQYF
TGTGCCAGCAATCTAGCGGGCACTCCCTACGAGCAGTACTTC